These T cell receptor beta chains were read from a single sample in a study of technical replicates of blood from a handful of donors. Assay used: immunoSEQ multiplex PCR; TCRdb lists only in-frame clones, some missing. The data show over 65,000 clones, approximately 93% seen once. Sequencing was carried out using T cells isolated from PBMCs. These receptor sequences come from a human donor in good health. CDR3s include the opening cysteine and the closing phenylalanine or tryptophan. The D gene is left open where the match is weak. Only some rows state a clone size, as once, few, many or a class for expanded clones.

D	J	size	V	CDR3	DNA
TRBD1	TRBJ2-7	NA	TRBV7-7	CASSLGQGSSYEQYF	TGTGCTAGCAGCTTAGGACAGGGGAGCTCCTACGAGCAGTACTTC
NA	TRBJ2-1	NA	TRBV4-1	CASSQDRVLPSYNEQFF	TGCGCCAGCAGCCAAGATCGTGTACTCCCCTCCTACAATGAGCAGTTCTTC
TRBD1	TRBJ1-1	NA	TRBV19	CASKPGQGYTEAFF	TGTGCCAGTAAACCGGGACAGGGATACACTGAAGCTTTCTTT
NA	TRBJ1-5	NA	TRBV2	CASSGLGNEGNQPQHF	TGTGCCAGCAGTGGGTTGGGTAACGAGGGCAATCAGCCCCAGCATTTT
NA	TRBJ2-2	NA	TRBV7-9	CASSFSPGELFF	TGTGCCAGCAGCTTCAGTCCCGGGGAGCTGTTTTTT
TRBD1	TRBJ2-7	NA	TRBV5-1	CASRPTGFYEQYF	TGCGCCAGCAGACCGACAGGGTTTTACGAGCAGTACTTC
NA	TRBJ1-6	few	TRBV2	CASSVGSSYNSPLHF	TGTGCCAGCAGTGTCGGGTCCTCCTATAATTCACCCCTCCACTTT
TRBD1	TRBJ1-2	NA	TRBV28	CASTGTGGYGYTF	TGTGCCAGCACAGGGACAGGGGGCTATGGCTACACCTTC
TRBD1	TRBJ1-2	NA	TRBV6-5	CASSYSQRGLGYTF	TGTGCCAGCAGTTACTCGCAGAGGGGGCTGGGCTACACCTTC
NA	TRBJ2-1	NA	TRBV6-5	CASSYRRAPYNEQFF	TGTGCCAGCAGTTACCGGCGGGCCCCCTACAATGAGCAGTTCTTC
TRBD2	TRBJ2-1	NA	TRBV4-2	CASSQTYNGTSGGNLQISYNEQFF	TGTGCCAGCAGCCAGACTTATAACGGGACTAGCGGGGGGAACCTACAAATCTCCTACAATGAGCAGTTCTTC
NA	TRBJ1-2	NA	TRBV15	CATSRVAVNYGYTF	TGTGCCACCAGCAGAGTGGCAGTAAACTATGGCTACACCTTC
NA	TRBJ1-2	NA	TRBV6-1	CASSEEVTGFNYGYTF	TGTGCCAGCAGTGAAGAGGTCACGGGTTTCAACTATGGCTACACCTTC
NA	TRBJ1-2	NA	TRBV28	CASSLGGAGYTF	TGTGCCAGCAGTTTAGGCGGGGCGGGCTACACCTTC
TRBD1	TRBJ1-2	NA	TRBV11-2	CASSSHLPPHRGYGYTF	TGTGCCAGCAGCTCACACCTCCCCCCCCACAGGGGCTATGGCTACACCTTC
TRBD1	TRBJ2-3	NA	TRBV5-1	CASSPGQGGTDTQYF	TGCGCCAGCAGCCCGGGACAGGGAGGCACAGATACGCAGTATTTT
NA	TRBJ1-2	NA	TRBV4-1	CASSQGSSRGF	TGCGCCAGCAGCCAGGGATCCTCTCGGGGATTC
NA	TRBJ1-1	NA	TRBV30	CAWSGTVNTEAFF	TGTGCCTGGAGTGGGACAGTGAACACTGAAGCTTTCTTT
TRBD1	TRBJ1-3	once	TRBV6-1	CAGSRQGSGNTIYF	TGTGCCGGTTCCCGACAGGGCTCTGGAAACACCATATATTTT
TRBD2	TRBJ2-7	NA	TRBV5-1	CASSLGVAGVREQYF	TGCGCCAGCAGCCTGGGGGTAGCGGGAGTTAGGGAGCAGTACTTC
TRBD2	TRBJ2-4	NA	TRBV5-4	CASSLYAGEAKNIQYF	TGTGCCAGCAGCTTGTATGCGGGAGAAGCCAAAAACATTCAGTACTTC
NA	TRBJ2-7	NA	TRBV19	CASSIVPYEQYF	TGTGCCAGTAGTATAGTCCCTTACGAGCAGTACTTC
TRBD1	TRBJ2-5	once	TRBV6-6	CASSFPGTGGKETQYF	TGTGCCAGCAGTTTCCCCGGGACAGGGGGCAAGGAGACCCAGTACTTC
TRBD2	TRBJ2-7	NA	TRBV27	CASSFQSGSGYEQYF	TGTGCCAGCAGTTTCCAGAGCGGGAGCGGGTACGAGCAGTACTTC
TRBD1	TRBJ1-2	NA	TRBV10-3	CAISEGDRGHYGYTF	TGTGCCATCAGTGAAGGTGACAGGGGGCACTATGGCTACACCTTC
NA	TRBJ2-2	NA	TRBV4-1	CASSQGLSGLAGELFF	TGCGCCAGCAGCCAAGGCCTATCGGGACTCGCCGGGGAGCTGTTTTTT
NA	TRBJ1-3	many	TRBV11-2	CASSSGHSGNTIYF	TGTGCCAGCAGCTCGGGACACTCTGGAAACACCATATATTTT
NA	TRBJ2-7	NA	TRBV7-9	CASSIKGEGEQYF	TGTGCCAGCAGCATAAAAGGAGAGGGAGAGCAGTACTTC
NA	TRBJ2-3	NA	TRBV7-9	CASSSLPTEQYF	TGTGCCAGCAGCTCACTACCGACTGAGCAGTATTTT
TRBD1	TRBJ1-5	NA	TRBV7-9	CASSSGTGGTSNQPQHF	TGTGCCAGCAGCTCCGGGACAGGGGGGACTAGCAATCAGCCCCAGCATTTT
NA	TRBJ1-1	many	TRBV4-1	CASSQGQLRNTEAFF	TGCGCCAGCAGCCAAGGACAACTCCGAAACACTGAAGCTTTCTTT
NA	TRBJ2-1	NA	TRBV19	CASSIGPSRGINEQFF	TGTGCCAGTAGTATCGGTCCGTCTAGGGGAATCAATGAGCAGTTCTTC
TRBD1	TRBJ1-2	once	TRBV28	CASSATGAYGYTF	TGTGCCAGCAGTGCGACAGGGGCCTATGGCTACACCTTC
NA	TRBJ1-2	NA	TRBV18	CASSNQDTANYGYTF	TGTGCCAGCTCAAATCAGGACACTGCTAACTATGGCTACACCTTC
TRBD2	TRBJ2-3	NA	TRBV6-6	CASSYSRERQDTQYF	TGTGCCAGCAGTTACTCGCGGGAGCGTCAAGATACGCAGTATTTT
TRBD1	TRBJ1-2	once	TRBV7-9	CASSTSDRTSYGYTF	TGTGCCAGCAGCACGTCGGACAGGACCTCCTATGGCTACACCTTC
NA	TRBJ1-6	few	TRBV14	CASSQEGGFNSPLHF	TGTGCCAGCAGCCAAGAGGGAGGGTTTAATTCACCCCTCCACTTT
NA	TRBJ1-2	NA	TRBV6-1	CASSEEWAGANYGYTF	TGTGCCAGCAGTGAAGAGTGGGCGGGGGCTAACTATGGCTACACCTTC
TRBD1	TRBJ2-7	NA	TRBV25-1	CATRGQGSNEQYF	TGTGCCACCCGAGGACAGGGGAGCAACGAGCAGTACTTC
TRBD1	TRBJ2-7	NA	TRBV7-8	CASSSQGQGGYTRYEQYF	TGTGCCAGCAGCTCCCAGGGACAGGGAGGATATACCAGATACGAGCAGTACTTC
NA	TRBJ2-2	NA	TRBV5-4	CASSLAGDTGELFF	TGTGCCAGCAGCTTGGCCGGAGACACCGGGGAGCTGTTTTTT
TRBD1	TRBJ2-7	NA	TRBV7-2	CASSADRGGYEQYF	TGTGCCAGCAGCGCCGACAGGGGAGGCTACGAGCAGTACTTC
TRBD2	TRBJ2-3	once	TRBV19	CASSGTSGSYASTDTQYF	TGTGCCAGTAGTGGGACTAGCGGGAGTTACGCTAGCACAGATACGCAGTATTTT
TRBD2	TRBJ2-1	NA	TRBV15	CATSRALAGDHNEQFF	TGTGCCACCAGCAGAGCACTAGCGGGAGACCACAATGAGCAGTTCTTC
NA	TRBJ2-3	NA	TRBV28	CASSLFGGSTDTQYF	TGTGCCAGCAGTTTATTCGGCGGGAGCACAGATACGCAGTATTTT
TRBD1	TRBJ2-3	NA	TRBV4-1	CASSQVSDRGADTQYF	TGCGCCAGCAGCCAAGTTTCAGACAGGGGTGCAGATACGCAGTATTTT
TRBD1	TRBJ2-7	NA	TRBV19	CASSFRRQGKRYEQYF	TGTGCCAGTAGTTTTCGGAGACAGGGGAAAAGGTACGAGCAGTACTTC